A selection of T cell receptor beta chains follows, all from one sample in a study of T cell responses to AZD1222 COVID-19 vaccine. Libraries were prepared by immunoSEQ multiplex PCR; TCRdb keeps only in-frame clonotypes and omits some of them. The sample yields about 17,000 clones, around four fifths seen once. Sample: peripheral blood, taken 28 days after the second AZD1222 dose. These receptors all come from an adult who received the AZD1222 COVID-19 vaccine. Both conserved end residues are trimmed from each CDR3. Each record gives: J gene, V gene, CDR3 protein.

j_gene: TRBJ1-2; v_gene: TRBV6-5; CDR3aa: ASSKSQIFNYGYT
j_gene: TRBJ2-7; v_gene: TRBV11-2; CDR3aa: ASSLDPSWGIHYEQY
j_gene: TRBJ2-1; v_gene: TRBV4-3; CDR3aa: ASSQVIPAGEQF
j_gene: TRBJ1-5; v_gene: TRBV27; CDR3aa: ASSLSTGGIQPQH
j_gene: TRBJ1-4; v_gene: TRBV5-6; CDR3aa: ASSFPGTNEKLF
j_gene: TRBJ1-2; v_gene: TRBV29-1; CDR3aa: SVRPGGGYGYT
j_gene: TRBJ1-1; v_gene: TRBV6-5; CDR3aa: ASSKTGVGTEAF
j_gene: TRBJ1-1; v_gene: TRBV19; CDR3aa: ASSSRQGYTEAF
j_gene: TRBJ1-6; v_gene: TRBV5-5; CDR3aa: ASRPDRGSSYNSPLH
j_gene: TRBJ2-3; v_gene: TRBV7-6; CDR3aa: ASSSPGQGESTDTQY
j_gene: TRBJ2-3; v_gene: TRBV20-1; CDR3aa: SAPLVTQY
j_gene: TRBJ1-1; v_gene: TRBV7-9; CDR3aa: ASSLPGDRPTHEAF
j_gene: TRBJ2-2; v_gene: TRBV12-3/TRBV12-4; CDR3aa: ASRPLGTGELF
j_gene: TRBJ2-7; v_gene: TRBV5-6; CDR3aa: ASSIGYEQY
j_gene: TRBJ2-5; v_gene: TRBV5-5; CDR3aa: ASSEPTGARETQY
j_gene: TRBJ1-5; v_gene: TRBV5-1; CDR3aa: ASSEDGNQPQH
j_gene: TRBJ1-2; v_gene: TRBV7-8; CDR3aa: ASSYSPMTGPNYGYT
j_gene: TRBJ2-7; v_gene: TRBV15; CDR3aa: ATRNTGGSYEQY
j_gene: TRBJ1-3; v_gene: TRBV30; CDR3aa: AWSRGGNTIY
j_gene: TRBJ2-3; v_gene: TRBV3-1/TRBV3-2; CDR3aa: ASSQRTSGTSTDTQY
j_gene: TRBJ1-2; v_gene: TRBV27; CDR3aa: ASSLGTGSIYGYT
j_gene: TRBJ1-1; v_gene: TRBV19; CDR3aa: ASSINGGFRTEAF
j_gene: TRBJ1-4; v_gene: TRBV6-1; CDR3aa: ASSDSPGRVFNEKLF
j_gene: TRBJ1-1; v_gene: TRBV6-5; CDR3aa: ASSSPNTEAF
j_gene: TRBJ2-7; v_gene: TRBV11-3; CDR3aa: ASSLEFGGDYEQY
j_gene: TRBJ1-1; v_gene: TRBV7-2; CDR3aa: ASSLAGGLEAF
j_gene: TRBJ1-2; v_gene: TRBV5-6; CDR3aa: ASSTWTDRGANYGYT
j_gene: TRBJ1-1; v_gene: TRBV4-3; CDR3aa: ASSQEFVRVGTEAF
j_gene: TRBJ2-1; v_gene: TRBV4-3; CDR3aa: ASSPLAGHEQF
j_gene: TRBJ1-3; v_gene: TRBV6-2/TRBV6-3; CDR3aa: ASSYSIGTTVSGNTIY
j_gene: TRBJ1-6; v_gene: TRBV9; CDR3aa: ASSDGLNSPLH
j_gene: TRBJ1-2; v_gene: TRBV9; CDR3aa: ASSVQGSYGYT
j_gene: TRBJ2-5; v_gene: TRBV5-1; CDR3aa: ASSLAYSVQETQY
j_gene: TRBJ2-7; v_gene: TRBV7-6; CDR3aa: ASSPSPREAYEQY
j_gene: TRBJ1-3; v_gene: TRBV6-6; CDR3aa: ASSITGSSGNTIY
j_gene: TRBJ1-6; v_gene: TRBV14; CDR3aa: ASSQVQGPLH
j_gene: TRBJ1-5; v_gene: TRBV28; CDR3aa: ASSLGERGNNQPQH
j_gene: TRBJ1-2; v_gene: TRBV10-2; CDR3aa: ASSASSITGSLDGYT
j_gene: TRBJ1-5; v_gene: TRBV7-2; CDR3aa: ASSRGINQPQH
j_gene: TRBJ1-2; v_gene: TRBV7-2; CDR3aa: ASSLRPGGGGDGYT
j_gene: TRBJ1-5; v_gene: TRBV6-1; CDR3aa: ASSESSGGGQPQH
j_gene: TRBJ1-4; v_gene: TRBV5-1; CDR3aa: ASSPRGRTGNEKLF
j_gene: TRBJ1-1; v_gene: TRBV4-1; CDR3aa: ASSQARDTEAF
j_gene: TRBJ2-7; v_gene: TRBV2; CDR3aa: ASSEGPGGGLSYEQY
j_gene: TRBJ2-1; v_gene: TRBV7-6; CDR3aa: ASSRLVLGGNEQF
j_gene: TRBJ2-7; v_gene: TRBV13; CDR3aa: ASSLGGEAYEQY
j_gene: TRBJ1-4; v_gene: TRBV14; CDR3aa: ASSRDRVEKLF
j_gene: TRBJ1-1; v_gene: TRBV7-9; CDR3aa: ASSLGGTGANTEAF
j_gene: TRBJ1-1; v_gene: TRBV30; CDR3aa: AWSLQGETEAF
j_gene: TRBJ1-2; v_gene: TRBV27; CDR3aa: ASSATGNYGYT
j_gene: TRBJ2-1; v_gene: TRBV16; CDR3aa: ASSLPGQQF
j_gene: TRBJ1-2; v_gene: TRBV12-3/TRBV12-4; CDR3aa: ASQGWNYGYT
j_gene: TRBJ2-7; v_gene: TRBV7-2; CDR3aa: ASSLEVGYEQY